The 3 T cell receptor beta chains below all came from one sample that was sequenced in a study of CD8 T cells in ankylosing spondylitis (dated by TCRdb to about 2017). Library method: 5' RACE. The sequencer was an Illumina HiSeq 2500. TCRdb cleaned the public reads at Q25 with fastp, built clones with MiXCR and kept in-frame beta chains. CDR3 protein duplicates are merged, each entry listing the most common genes and DNA. Within this sample are 300,000 to 400,000 distinct CDR3 sequences, with roughly 20% of them counted one time only. The ten most abundant clones make up about an eighth of the sample. Specimen: blood, either unsorted or a sorted T cell fraction (not recorded which). The receptors were gathered from a male donor with ankylosing spondylitis or in good health (not recorded which).

This clonotype was recorded many times. The CDR3: CSARDRGPYEQYF. The CDR3 nucleotides read TGCAGTGCTAGAGATCGGGGCCCCTACGAGCAGTACTTC. This chain uses TRBV20-1 with TRBJ2-7; D may correspond to TRBD1 or TRBD2 (5 bases each). Trimming removed 0 bases at V and 2 bases at J, with 8 bases between. The CDR3 is made up of 13 amino acids. Germline lookup yields CDR1 DFQATT and CDR2 SNEGSKA (reference sequence).

This chain uses TRBV29-1 with TRBJ2-7; either TRBD1 or TRBD2 may fit D (6 bases each). Trimming took off 7 bases at V and 7 bases at J, with 17 bases between the two ends. CDR3 length: 12 amino acids. Germline V gene sequence: CDR1 SQVTM, CDR2 ANQGSEA. CDR3 nucleotides: TGCAGCGGGTGGGGGGCAACGGGGGAGCAGTACTTC. This codes for CSGWGATGEQYF.

The rearrangement uses TRBV12-3 or TRBV12-4 and TRBJ2-3; 10 bases line up with TRBD2. The CDR3 sequence is 19 residues long. The ends lost 7 bases at V and 0 bases at J; junction bases unmatched: 16. The CDR3 DNA is TGTGCCAGCACCCCCTCCCCCGTGGAGCGGGGGGGAAGCACAGATACGCAGTATTTT. As protein: CASTPSPVERGGSTDTQYF.